This TCR beta chain came from a study of shared clonotypes between healthy human individuals. Points from the study as a whole: Genetic and exposure-history diversity was limited by the small donor number.

The trim removed 7 bases at V and 1 base at J, leaving 0 bases unmatched. This CDR3 has 12 amino acids. CDR1 SGDLS and CDR2 YYNGEE come from the germline V gene. Roughly 30,000 T cell genomes, or around 330 ng DNA, went into replicate PCRs of unsorted PBMC. Generated by immunoSEQ multiplex PCR, the TCRdb table keeps only in-frame clones and is missing some. The sample consists of approximately 470,000 clones, more than 65% of them appearing once. Caucasian adults residing in Nashville, Tennessee made up all the donors. This clone has only a few counts. As yet, its antigen is unknown. This likely traces to a read error, being one base from a far larger clone. Other DNA sequences within the sample encode an identical CDR3.

The sequencing sample was made of PBMCs. The clonotype originates from a woman in her 40s in good health. Some clones in this sample may be carry-over from other donors' samples. This chain uses TRBV9 with TRBJ2-7; 9 nucleotides match TRBD1. CDR3 nucleotide sequence: TGTGCCAGCGGGACAGGGTCCTACGAGCAGTACTTC. Translated, it gives CASGTGSYEQYF.